Following are 18 T cell receptor beta chains from one sample sequenced in a study of shared clonotypes between healthy human individuals. Sequencing was performed with immunoSEQ multiplex PCR; in TCRdb, only in-frame clones are kept and a portion is missing. The profile shows about 1.5 million clones, under 99% of them singletons. The sequencing input was naive CD4+ T cells sorted from blood. As for subset: CD45RA+ positively selected. The receptors shown here come from a man aged 30-40 years in good health.

V and J are TRBV28 and TRBJ2-3; a weak D match, TRBD2 (7 bases). CDR1 and CDR2 from the germline V gene are MDHEN and SYDVKM. V dropped 8 bases and J dropped 0 bases, with 12 bases sitting between them. This CDR3 comprises 14 residues. The CDR3 here is CASGGGGSTDTQYF. For the CDR3, the DNA is TGTGCCAGCGGGGGGGGCGGTAGCACAGATACGCAGTATTTT.

The rearrangement joins TRBV19 to TRBJ2-1; D tentatively fits TRBD1 or TRBD2 (6 bases each). This CDR3 contains 11 residues. Trimming shortened V by 5 bases and J by 9 bases, and 8 bases separated the two germline ends. The germline gives CDR1 LNHDA, CDR2 SQIVND (reference sequence). CDR3 nucleotides: TGTGCCAGTAGTGGAGGGGGTGAGCAGTTCTTC. Amino acids: CASSGGGEQFF.

The chain has TRBV18 and TRBJ2-3; 10 nucleotides match TRBD2. Losses at the gene ends were 0 bases for V and 6 bases for J; bases not matched to a gene: 12. The germline gives CDR1 KGHSH, CDR2 LQKENI. The CDR3 has 18 residues. This chain's CDR3 is CASSPPRRIAGGGDTQYF. CDR3 in DNA: TGTGCCAGCTCACCACCTCGGCGGATAGCGGGAGGCGGGGATACGCAGTATTTT.

The V call is TRBV5-1, the J call TRBJ2-5, with unresolved D. The germline V gene has CDR1 SGHRS and CDR2 YFSETQ. V was clipped by 0 bases and J by 3 bases, with 15 bases between them. The CDR3 is 16 residues long. In nucleotides, the CDR3 is TGCGCCAGCAGCTTGGGGACCGGTACCTCAGAAGAGACCCAGTACTTC. It encodes CASSLGTGTSEETQYF. Full variable domain (rest looked up from reference TRBV5-1 and TRBJ2-5): KAGVTQTPRYLIKTRGQQVTLSCSPISGHRSVSWYQQTPGQGLQFLFEYFSETQRNKGNFPGRFSGRQFSNSRSEMNVSTLELGDSALYLCASSLGTGTSEETQYFGPGTRLLVL.

This clone occurred once. V gene TRBV18 combines with J gene TRBJ2-2; a weak D match, TRBD1 (5 bases). The V end lost 1 base, the J end lost 8 bases, and 20 bases lay between the germline ends. CDR3 length: 17 residues. Germline V gives CDR1 KGHSH, CDR2 LQKENI. CDR3 sequence: CASSPLRTGDWKGELFF. CDR3 bases: TGTGCCAGCTCACCACTTCGTACAGGAGACTGGAAGGGGGAGCTGTTTTTT.

The chain recombines TRBV28 with TRBJ1-4; D remains ambiguous. Germline CDR1 is MDHEN and CDR2 is SYDVKM. The CDR3 runs to 13 residues. V was shortened by 8 bases and J by 2 bases, with 9 bases between the two germline ends. The CDR3 coding sequence is TGTGCCAGCGGACGGGCTACTAATGAAAAACTGTTTTTT. Its protein product is CASGRATNEKLFF.

V usage is TRBV9 and J usage is TRBJ2-2, with 7 bases that match TRBD1. CDR3 length: 16 amino acids. Trimming cost V 4 bases and J 4 bases; bases outside gene matches: 10. In germline, CDR1 is SGDLS, CDR2 YYNGEE. CDR3 sequence (DNA): TGTGCCAGCAGCCTCCTGGACAGGCAGACCACCGGGGAGCTGTTTTTT. Amino acids: CASSLLDRQTTGELFF.

This chain uses TRBV28 with TRBJ2-7; TRBD1 is a possible D gene (6 bases). Germline V gene sequence: CDR1 MDHEN, CDR2 SYDVKM. The CDR3 spans 15 residues. V gave up 5 bases and J gave up 3 bases, with 17 bases separating them. The CDR3 loop is CASSRHWDTNYEQYF. Here the CDR3 DNA reads TGTGCCAGCAGTAGACATTGGGACACCAACTACGAGCAGTACTTC.

V is TRBV5-1 and J is TRBJ2-2, with D unclear. CDR1 is SGHRS and CDR2 is YFSETQ in the germline V gene. The V and J ends lost 5 bases and 3 bases respectively, with 11 bases between them. This CDR3 has 14 residues. CDR3 loop: CASRVGTDTGELFF. Written as DNA, the CDR3 is TGCGCCAGCAGAGTGGGAACGGACACCGGGGAGCTGTTTTTT.

The chain uses TRBV28 and TRBJ2-6; D uncertain. Per germline, CDR1 MDHEN and CDR2 SYDVKM. The CDR3 spans 13 residues. Trimming took 5 bases from V and 3 from J, leaving 5 bases between them. CDR3 sequence: CASSRLGANVLTF. Here the CDR3 DNA reads TGTGCCAGCAGTAGACTTGGGGCCAACGTCCTGACTTTC.

V gene TRBV30 combines with J gene TRBJ2-7; the D call may be TRBD1 or TRBD2 (5 bases each). CDR1 GTSNPN and CDR2 SVGIG come from the germline V gene (reference sequence). V lost 1 base, J lost 6 bases, and 16 bases lay in between. The CDR3 totals 14 residues. The CDR3 protein is CAWSEGTAFREQYF. In DNA form, the CDR3 reads TGTGCCTGGAGTGAGGGGACGGCGTTCCGCGAGCAGTACTTC. Full variable domain (outside the CDR3, taken from reference TRBV30 and TRBJ2-7): SQTIHQWPATLVQPVGSPLSLECTVEGTSNPNLYWYRQAAGRGLQLLFYSVGIGQISSEVPQNLSASRPQDRQFILSSKKLLLSDSGFYLCAWSEGTAFREQYFGPGTRLTVT.

This chain connects TRBV6-5 to TRBJ2-3, with 8 nucleotides matching TRBD1. V gave up 8 bases and J gave up 3 bases; unmatched junction bases: 7. This CDR3 has 14 amino acids. Germline assignment: CDR1 MNHEY and CDR2 SVGAGI. As DNA, the CDR3 is TGTGCCAGCGGCGACCAGGGGGCGACAGATACGCAGTATTTT. Its translation is CASGDQGATDTQYF.

The chain employs TRBV5-1 and TRBJ1-4; TRBD1 matches at 10 bases. CDR3 size: 16 residues. Germline V gene sequence: CDR1 SGHRS, CDR2 YFSETQ. Germline trimming cut 2 bases from V and 8 bases from J; bases unmatched to any gene: 9. CDR3 DNA sequence: TGCGCCAGCAGCTTCTCAGGGACAGGGGAGGGGGAAAAACTGTTTTTT. Its protein is CASSFSGTGEGEKLFF.

The chain is built from TRBV6-5 and TRBJ1-1; unclear D gene. This CDR3 is 14 amino acids long. Germline V gives CDR1 MNHEY, CDR2 SVGAGI. V was clipped by 5 bases and J by 8 bases, with 18 bases between them. CDR3 in DNA: TGTGCCAGCAGTCTCCCTGGGATCCCACCCGAAGCTTTCTTT. Its translation: CASSLPGIPPEAFF.

This clone was detected once. The chain joins TRBV2 to TRBJ1-1, with a weak D call TRBD1 (5 bases). V lost 3 bases, J lost 5 bases, and 10 bases lay in between. The CDR3 is 13 residues long. Germline lookup yields CDR1 SNHLY and CDR2 FYNNEI. CDR3 in amino acids: CASSDWRGTEAFF. The CDR3 nucleotides read TGTGCCAGCAGTGATTGGAGGGGAACTGAAGCTTTCTTT. Based on the CDR3 plus reference TRBV2 and TRBJ1-1, the full variable domain is EPEVTQTPSHQVTQMGQEVILRCVPISNHLYFYWYRQILGQKVEFLVSFYNNEISEKSEIFDDQFSVERPDGSNFTLKIRSTKLEDSAMYFCASSDWRGTEAFFGQGTRLTVV.

This clone was observed a single time. The chain joins TRBV7-2 to TRBJ2-2; D not resolved. This CDR3 is 14 amino acids long. Trimming cost V 1 base and J 6 bases, with 9 bases left between them. The germline CDR1 and CDR2 sequences are SGHTA and FQGNSA. The CDR3 DNA sequence: TGTGCCAGCAGCTTAGTTGGGGTGCCCGGGGAGCTGTTTTTT. This sequence encodes CASSLVGVPGELFF.

The rearrangement uses TRBV2 and TRBJ2-7; D not resolved. Trimming shortened V by 4 bases and J by 3 bases, and 13 bases separated the two germline ends. The CDR3 is made up of 14 amino acids. Germline V gene lookup returns CDR1 SNHLY and CDR2 FYNNEI. The CDR3 loop is CASSGQVEVYEQYF. The CDR3 DNA reads TGTGCCAGCAGTGGCCAGGTAGAGGTCTACGAGCAGTACTTC.

V gene TRBV5-1 combines with J gene TRBJ2-4; D gene unclear. Trimming cost V 4 bases and J 0 bases, with 11 bases left between them. The CDR3 has 15 amino acids. From germline, CDR1 is SGHRS and CDR2 YFSETQ. CDR3 in amino acids: CASSPEWLAKNIQYF. The CDR3 DNA is TGCGCCAGCAGCCCCGAATGGCTAGCCAAAAACATTCAGTACTTC.